These 12 T cell receptor beta chains were all obtained from the same sample, sequenced in a study of blood T cells in healthy people across ages. Through a sample-barcoded 5' primer and a J-beta primer mix, a second PCR was run for about 6 to 12 cycles. TCRdb used MiXCR to reprocess the 5' RACE reads, holding one entry per CDR3 protein. The sample has around 700,000 distinct CDR3 sequences, 20% to 30% seen once; the top ten hold under 10%. This sample was shared with a second study, whose subject was T cells of mothers and their children.

What was sequenced was blood. Source of these receptors: a boy younger than 18 in good health.

The chain joins TRBV24-1 to TRBJ2-2, with unresolved D. V lost 6 bases, J lost 1 base, and 5 bases lay in between. There are 13 residues in the CDR3. Germline V CDR1 and CDR2: KGHDR, SFDVKD. CDR3 bases: TGTGCCACCAGTTCGAGGAACACCGGGGAGCTGTTTTTT. This sequence encodes CATSSRNTGELFF.

The CDR3 region is CASSFFAESTDTQYF. As DNA, the CDR3 is TGTGCCAGCAGTTTTTTTGCAGAGAGCACAGATACGCAGTATTTT. V usage is TRBV12-3 or TRBV12-4 and J usage is TRBJ2-3; D not resolved. Trimming shortened V by 3 bases and J by 0 bases, and 10 bases separated the two germline ends. This CDR3 is 15 amino acids long.

The rearrangement links TRBV12-5 to TRBJ2-5; 9 bases line up with TRBD2. The J call may be faulty, since TRBJ2-1 better matches the DNA end. This CDR3 is built from 15 residues. The V gene's germline CDR1 is LGHNT and CDR2 FRNRAP. The CDR3 here is CASGLWRGGYNEQFF. The CDR3 DNA reads as TGTGCTAGTGGTTTGTGGCGGGGGGGATACAATGAGCAGTTCTTC.

This chain uses TRBV11-1 with TRBJ2-1, with D unresolved. Looked up from germline, CDR1 is SGHAT and CDR2 is FQDESV (reference sequence). Trimming stripped 3 bases from V and 2 bases from J, with 8 bases between. The CDR3 is 14 amino acids. The CDR3 nucleotides read TGTGCCAGCAGCTTTCACCGGGCCTACAATGAGCAGTTCTTC. Its protein is CASSFHRAYNEQFF.

The chain links TRBV29-1 to TRBJ2-5; tentative D call: TRBD2 (6 bases). V was pared by 0 bases and J by 4 bases, with 18 bases between. The CDR3 runs to 16 residues. Germline CDR1 SQVTM, CDR2 ANQGSEA. The CDR3 nucleotides are TGCAGCGTTGAAGAGAGGCGGGGAGGTGTAGGAGAGACCCAGTACTTC. Its translation: CSVEERRGGVGETQYF.

The chain carries TRBV20-1 and TRBJ2-4; TRBD1 matches at 7 bases. This CDR3 spans 14 amino acids. The J segment lost 3 bases and the V segment lost 4 bases, leaving 6 bases of the junction unmatched. CDR1 is DFQATT, CDR2 SNEGSKA, per germline (reference sequence). CDR3 sequence (DNA): TGCAGTGCTACCGCCCGGGACAGCAAAAACATTCAGTACTTC. Translation: CSATARDSKNIQYF.

V gene TRBV29-1 combines with J gene TRBJ1-2; D is perhaps TRBD1 (5 bases). The germline CDR1 and CDR2 sequences are SQVTM and ANQGSEA. Trimming removed 6 bases from V and 8 bases from J, with 22 bases in between. This CDR3 spans 14 amino acids. The CDR3 here is CSVGGLGSQRGYTF. CDR3 DNA sequence: TGCAGCGTCGGGGGGTTGGGCAGCCAGAGGGGCTACACCTTC.

This clonotype was seen only a few times. The rearrangement links TRBV29-1 to TRBJ2-5; D is perhaps TRBD1 or TRBD2 (6 bases each). Deletions cut 6 bases from V and 5 bases from J, with 19 bases between. The CDR3 loop spans 14 amino acids. The germline V gene has CDR1 SQVTM and CDR2 ANQGSEA. The CDR3 coding sequence is TGCAGCGTCGCCCCGACGGGGGCGGTGGAGACCCAGTACTTC. It encodes CSVAPTGAVETQYF. The full variable domain, with the rest looked up from reference TRBV29-1 and TRBJ2-5, is SAVISQKPSRDICQRGTSLTIQCQVDSQVTMMFWYRQQPGQSLTLIATANQGSEATYESGFVIDKFPISRPNLTFSTLTVSNMSPEDSSIYLCSVAPTGAVETQYFGPGTRLLVL.

The chain couples TRBV4-3 to TRBJ2-5, with D tentatively TRBD1 or TRBD2 (5 bases each). The CDR3 loop spans 14 amino acids. The germline V gene has CDR1 LGHNA and CDR2 YSLEER. Trimming left V 6 bases short and J 5 bases short, with 16 bases between. The CDR3 protein is CASSFQVGEETQYF. CDR3 in DNA: TGCGCCAGCAGTTTTCAAGTAGGGGAGGAGACCCAGTACTTC.

The gene calls are TRBV7-2 and TRBJ1-1; D not resolved. The germline V and J ends were trimmed by 1 base and 4 bases, with 16 bases remaining between them. From germline, CDR1 is SGHTA and CDR2 FQGNSA. CDR3 length: 16 amino acids. CDR3 sequence reads: CASSLGPSGYGTEAFF. CDR3 bases: TGTGCCAGCAGCTTAGGACCATCGGGGTACGGCACTGAAGCTTTCTTT.

This clonotype was recorded a few times. V and J are TRBV7-8 and TRBJ2-5; TRBD2 agrees at 10 bases. CDR1 SGHVS and CDR2 FQNEAQ come from the germline V gene. CDR3 length equals 15 residues. V dropped 5 bases and J dropped 5; count of bases not matched to a gene: 8. The CDR3, as DNA: TGTGCCAGCAGCGCGGAGCTAGCGGGAGAGGAGACCCAGTACTTC. The encoded protein is CASSAELAGEETQYF.

The genes are TRBV28 and TRBJ2-2, with D possibly matching TRBD1 (7 bases). V was cut by 6 bases and J by 1 base, with 30 bases left in between. The CDR3 runs to 21 residues. Looked up from germline, CDR1 is MDHEN and CDR2 is SYDVKM. The CDR3 coding sequence is TGTGCCAGCAGCCTACTACCCGGACAGGCCGGGCTGGGAGGGAACACCGGGGAGCTGTTTTTT. It codes for CASSLLPGQAGLGGNTGELFF.